This T cell receptor (beta chain) appears in the sequencing data of a study of siplizumab effects on memory and regulatory T cells. Assays covered about 10^5 TCR templates per sample. The method was immunoSEQ multiplex PCR; TCRdb's version includes in-frame clones alone and lacks a portion of them. The sample has about 40,000 clones; 89% are singletons. This clone occurred a few times. The TCR originated in a human donor in good health. Sequenced: naive CD4+ T cells sorted from blood.

CDR3 bases: TGTGCCAGCAGCTGGACAGGTTCCTACGAGCAGTACTTC. It encodes CASSWTGSYEQYF. The gene calls are TRBV7-9 and TRBJ2-7; 7 bases line up with TRBD1. The CDR3 has 13 residues. Looked up from germline, CDR1 is SEHNR and CDR2 is FQNEAQ (reference sequence). V was clipped by 4 bases and J by 1 base; unmatched bases: 1.